This T cell receptor beta chain was observed in a study of glioma-infiltrating T cells after dendritic cell vaccination. The PCR used 60 V beta and 13 J beta primers. Produced via immunoSEQ multiplex PCR; TCRdb's table is partial and in-frame only. The table has almost 90,000 clones, roughly four fifths seen once. Time point: after dendritic cell vaccination, including at tumor progression/relapse. V lost 6 bases and J lost 4, with 10 bases in between. CDR1 is SNHLY, CDR2 FYNNEI, per germline. The CDR3 totals 13 residues. Whole-study results and caveats: Survival was not directly related to TCR clonality in these patients. Complete blood and tumor specimen sets were limited to few patients. Patients with more pretreatment TILs had longer time to progression and survival.

With regard to this clone: What it binds is unknown.

The chain uses TRBV2 and TRBJ1-5, with D uncertain. Here the sequenced sample was blood, taken after dendritic cell vaccination. The origin of this receptor is a human donor with glioblastoma. The CDR3 coding sequence is TGTGCCAGCAGGACCGGGATTAATCAGCCCCAGCATTTT. It yields the protein CASRTGINQPQHF.